The 32 T cell receptor beta chains below were found in one sample sequenced in a study of post-analysis software for immune sequencing data. General study points: Higher frequency in patients than in controls was seen for about five TRBV segments, with TRBV5-6, TRBV5-1 and TRBV20-1 among them.

The authors incorporated unique molecular identifiers into the TCR beta cDNA libraries. TCRdb ran MiXCR on the PCR reads and lists one entry per CDR3 protein. Counted here are about 680,000 distinct CDR3 sequences, over 45% occurring once; the ten biggest clones make up around 11%. These receptors have no known antigen. The sample was blood. These TCRs come from a girl aged 2 to 9 with multiple sclerosis.

CDR3 coding DNA: TGTGCCAGCAGGACTAGCGGGAGTCTTAAGACCCAGTACTTC. It yields the protein CASRTSGSLKTQYF. V gene TRBV12-3 or TRBV12-4 combines with J gene TRBJ2-5; 12 bases align to TRBD2. V dropped 6 bases and J dropped 6; count of bases not matched to a gene: 5. The CDR3 has 14 amino acids.

The chain employs TRBV4-1 and TRBJ2-5; 9 positions match TRBD2. Losses at the gene ends were 0 bases for V and 10 bases for J; bases not matched to a gene: 0. This CDR3 comprises 12 residues. Per germline, CDR1 MGHRA and CDR2 YSYEKL. The DNA of the CDR3 is TGCGCCAGCAGCCAAGATAGCGGGAGCCAGTACTTC. Residues: CASSQDSGSQYF.

The genes are TRBV20-1 and TRBJ2-1; no clear D. V lost 3 bases, J lost 4 bases, and 13 bases lay in between. In germline, CDR1 is DFQATT, CDR2 SNEGSKA (reference sequence). The CDR3 has 14 amino acids. The CDR3 bases are TGCAGTGCTAGTTCCCCATTAACTTACAATGAGCAGTTCTTC. It is translated as CSASSPLTYNEQFF.

This clonotype was recorded a few times. This chain links TRBV20-1 with TRBJ1-2; D not resolved. Looked up from germline, CDR1 is DFQATT and CDR2 is SNEGSKA (reference sequence). CDR3 size: 14 residues. V shed 3 bases and J shed 4 bases, with 15 bases lying between them. CDR3 residues: CSARAGGESYGYTF. The CDR3 region has the DNA TGCAGTGCTAGGGCGGGCGGAGAATCCTATGGCTACACCTTC.

The chain combines TRBV7-6 with TRBJ2-5; a weak D match, TRBD2 (6 bases). Per the germline V gene, CDR1 is SGHVS and CDR2 is FNYEAQ. This CDR3 is built from 13 residues. Trimming pared 4 bases from V and 5 bases from J, leaving 11 bases between. The CDR3 DNA reads as TGTGCCAGCAGCTGGAGGGGACGGGAGACCCAGTACTTC. As protein: CASSWRGRETQYF.

The chain has TRBV20-1 and TRBJ1-2; 8 bases agree with TRBD1. The CDR3 has 12 amino acids. Per germline, CDR1 DFQATT and CDR2 SNEGSKA (reference sequence). CDR3 amino acids: CRAAGGPYGYTF. For the CDR3, the DNA is TGCAGGGCTGCAGGGGGCCCATATGGCTACACCTTC.

The chain has TRBV27 and TRBJ2-3; 9 bases match TRBD2. Germline V gene data show CDR1 as MNHEY and CDR2 as SMNVEV (reference sequence). After removal of 4 bases from V and 3 bases from J, the junction contained 8 bases not matched to a gene. The CDR3 sequence is 16 residues long. The CDR3 region is CASSSWTSALTDTQYF. The CDR3 DNA reads TGTGCCAGCAGTTCCTGGACTAGCGCCTTGACAGATACGCAGTATTTT.

The V and J genes are TRBV6-5 and TRBJ2-7; possibly TRBD1 for D (5 bases). With 5 bases removed from V and 2 bases from J, the gap between germline ends came to 13 bases. The germline gives CDR1 MNHEY, CDR2 SVGAGI. This CDR3 has 14 amino acids. The DNA for the CDR3 is TGTGCCAGCAGTCCAACCGACAGACCCTACGAGCAGTACTTC. This translates into CASSPTDRPYEQYF.

This clonotype was detected only a few times. The chain uses TRBV7-9 and TRBJ2-1; possibly TRBD1 or TRBD2 for D (6 bases each). Trimming cost V 4 bases and J 9 bases, with 13 bases left between them. The CDR3 is made up of 13 amino acids. Germline V CDR1 and CDR2: SEHNR, FQNEAQ (reference sequence). CDR3 in amino acids: CASSSEGGGEQFF. CDR3 sequence (DNA): TGTGCCAGCAGCTCAGAGGGGGGAGGTGAGCAGTTCTTC.

In this sample, this clonotype turned up many times. V usage is TRBV29-1 and J usage is TRBJ1-2; tentatively, D is TRBD1 (6 bases). Germline assignment: CDR1 SQVTM and CDR2 ANQGSEA. The CDR3 has 11 amino acids. V was cut by 7 bases and J by 2 bases, with 8 bases left in between. CDR3 amino acids: CSAGTNYGYTF. The CDR3 DNA sequence: TGCAGCGCCGGGACAAACTATGGCTACACCTTC.

This chain connects TRBV7-3 to TRBJ1-1; possible D gene TRBD1, 5 bases. The CDR3 extends over 16 amino acids. CDR1 is SGHTA and CDR2 is FQGTGA in the germline V gene. The V and J ends lost 5 bases and 4 bases respectively, with 20 bases between them. The DNA for the CDR3 is TGTGCCAGCAGCCCCCAAGGTGGCAGGGATATCACTGAAGCTTTCTTT. Residues: CASSPQGGRDITEAFF.

This clonotype was recorded many times. Sequence at one end of the junction differs from germline and may be a read error. V is TRBV5-1 and J is TRBJ1-1, with a weak D call TRBD1 (6 bases). This CDR3 contains 14 residues. From germline, CDR1 is SGHRS and CDR2 YFSETQ. CDR3 DNA sequence: TGTGCCAGCAGTTTGGACGGGGGCGGCACTGAAGCTTTCTTT. Translation: CASSLDGGGTEAFF.

The chain carries TRBV20-1 and TRBJ1-2, with D maybe TRBD1 (5 bases). Deletions cut 3 bases from V and 8 bases from J, with 22 bases between. CDR1 and CDR2 from the germline V gene are DFQATT and SNEGSKA (reference sequence). The CDR3 has 15 amino acids. CDR3 in amino acids: CSASTGTAQVRGYTF. CDR3 coding DNA: TGCAGTGCTAGTACGGGGACCGCACAGGTTCGCGGCTACACCTTC.

This clonotype was seen more than once but under ten times. The chain is built from TRBV5-1 and TRBJ2-7; D remains unclear. CDR3 size: 13 residues. Trimming left V 2 bases short and J 2 bases short, with 8 bases between. Germline CDR1 is SGHRS and CDR2 is YFSETQ. In nucleotides, the CDR3 is TGCGCCAGCAGCTTTGGGGTTGCCTACGAGCAGTACTTC. Protein sequence: CASSFGVAYEQYF.

The V and J genes are TRBV10-3 and TRBJ2-2; TRBD2 matches 12 bases. The V segment lost 5 bases and the J segment 3 bases; nucleotides outside the gene matches: 4. CDR1 is ENHRY, CDR2 SYGVKD, per germline. The CDR3 sequence is 16 residues long. CDR3 nucleotide sequence: TGTGCCATCAGTCACCTAGCGGGAGGGCACACCGGGGAGCTGTTTTTT. Encoded protein: CAISHLAGGHTGELFF.

This sequence joins TRBV14 and TRBJ2-5, with no clear D. CDR3 length equals 15 residues. V was cut by 1 base and J by 5 bases, with 14 bases left in between. CDR1 is SGHDN and CDR2 is FVKESK in the germline V gene. CDR3 DNA: TGTGCCAGCAGCCAAGTCGGGCTAGTCGGGGAGACCCAGTACTTC. The encoded protein is CASSQVGLVGETQYF.

V usage is TRBV4-3 and J usage is TRBJ2-1, with 8 bases that match TRBD2. The CDR3 is 18 amino acids. CDR1 LGHNA and CDR2 YSLEER come from the germline V gene. Germline trimming cut 0 bases from V and 1 base from J; bases unmatched to any gene: 8. The chain's CDR3 is CASSQEVGRGGSYNEQFF. The DNA of the CDR3 is TGCGCCAGCAGCCAAGAGGTAGGACGCGGGGGGTCCTACAATGAGCAGTTCTTC.

The rearrangement links TRBV20-1 to TRBJ2-5; 11 bases fit TRBD2. CDR3 size: 15 residues. The trim removed 1 base at V and 2 bases at J, leaving 3 bases unmatched. Looked up from germline, CDR1 is DFQATT and CDR2 is SNEGSKA (reference sequence). CDR3 region: CSARGGTSGQETQYF. In DNA form, the CDR3 reads TGCAGTGCTAGAGGGGGGACTAGCGGACAAGAGACCCAGTACTTC.

This clonotype turned up a few times. This chain links TRBV6-5 with TRBJ2-7; D not resolved. CDR1 is MNHEY, CDR2 SVGAGI, per germline. The V and J ends lost 2 bases and 4 bases respectively, with 6 bases between them. The CDR3 consists of 12 residues. The CDR3 region has the DNA TGTGCCAGCAGTTACACCGGTTACGAGCAGTACTTC. This encodes CASSYTGYEQYF.

This clonotype was detected a few times. The chain recombines TRBV29-1 with TRBJ2-1; D is perhaps TRBD1 or TRBD2 (7 bases each). Germline CDR1 SQVTM, CDR2 ANQGSEA. CDR3 length: 13 amino acids. Trimming left V 1 base short and J 7 bases short, with 11 bases between. CDR3 residues: CSVEGRGGNEQFF. The CDR3 coding sequence is TGCAGCGTTGAAGGCAGGGGGGGGAATGAGCAGTTCTTC.

This clonotype has a single count. The chain is built from TRBV20-1 and TRBJ1-2; 8 bases map to TRBD1. V trimming: 6 bases; J trimming: 0 bases; junction bases outside the gene matches: 9. CDR3 length equals 15 residues. CDR1 and CDR2 from the germline V gene are DFQATT and SNEGSKA (reference sequence). The CDR3 DNA reads TGCAGTGCCGCGAGGGACAGGCGATCTAACTATGGCTACACCTTC. It encodes CSAARDRRSNYGYTF.

The gene calls are TRBV7-8 and TRBJ2-7; D unclear. V was cut by 1 base and J by 2 bases, with 9 bases left in between. CDR1 and CDR2 (germline): SGHVS, FQNEAQ. CDR3 size: 14 residues. CDR3 nucleotides: TGTGCCAGCAGCTTAGGAGCCAGGACCTACGAGCAGTACTTC. It yields the protein CASSLGARTYEQYF.

This clonotype occurred a few times. The gene calls are TRBV6-5 and TRBJ2-1, with TRBD2 identical over 7 bases. The CDR3 is made up of 15 amino acids. The ends lost 5 bases at V and 1 base at J; junction bases unmatched: 5. Germline V gene data show CDR1 as MNHEY and CDR2 as SVGAGI. In nucleotides, the CDR3 is TGTGCCAGCAGTAGTACTAGCGCTTCCTACAATGAGCAGTTCTTC. Its protein product is CASSSTSASYNEQFF.

This clonotype was counted only a few times. The CDR3 DNA reads TGTGCCAGCAGTGAAGGAGGGACAGGGGAGAAGGTAGATACGCAGTATTTT. Translated, it gives CASSEGGTGEKVDTQYF. V and J are TRBV25-1 and TRBJ2-3, with TRBD1 matching 10 bases. The V gene end was trimmed by 2 bases and the J gene end by 5 bases; junction bases not matched to a gene: 10. The CDR3 length is 17 residues. The germline V gene has CDR1 MGHDK and CDR2 SYGVNS.

This chain joins TRBV11-2 and TRBJ2-5; 8 bases fit TRBD2. The CDR3 totals 20 residues. J gave up 2 bases and V 2 bases, and 19 bases lay outside the gene matches. The V gene's germline CDR1 is SGHAT and CDR2 FQNNGV. CDR3 sequence reads: CASSLRLARHYTQSQETQYF. In DNA, the CDR3 is TGTGCCAGCAGCTTAAGACTAGCGAGGCACTACACACAATCACAAGAGACCCAGTACTTC. The whole variable domain, remainder taken from reference TRBV11-2 and TRBJ2-5, is EAGVAQSPRYKIIEKRQSVAFWCNPISGHATLYWYQQILGQGPKLLIQFQNNGVVDDSQLPKDRFSAERLKGVDSTLKIQPAKLEDSAVYLCASSLRLARHYTQSQETQYFGPGTRLLVL.

This chain joins TRBV29-1 and TRBJ2-5; D possibly matches TRBD1 or TRBD2 (5 bases each). The J call may be incorrect, as the DNA end agrees better with TRBJ2-7. Germline CDR1 and CDR2: SQVTM and ANQGSEA. The CDR3 runs 14 residues. The CDR3 region is CSVAGRMRDGEQYF. Written as DNA, the CDR3 is TGCAGCGTTGCAGGCCGAATGAGGGACGGCGAGCAGTACTTC.

This rearrangement joins TRBV6-1 to TRBJ2-1; 13 bases align to TRBD2. Germline loops: CDR1 MNHNS, CDR2 SASEGT. CDR3 size: 16 residues. The junction had 7 bases not matched to a gene; V was cut back by 7 bases and J by 4 bases. CDR3 residues: CASTRRGLAGYNEQFF. In DNA form, the CDR3 reads TGTGCCAGCACCAGAAGGGGACTAGCGGGATACAATGAGCAGTTCTTC.

The chain recombines TRBV7-6 with TRBJ1-4, with a tentative D call TRBD1 (6 bases). V dropped 5 bases and J dropped 4 bases, with 11 bases sitting between them. The CDR3 is made up of 14 amino acids. Germline-derived CDR1 and CDR2 are SGHVS and FNYEAQ. CDR3 sequence: CASSPGQINEKLFF. The CDR3 DNA follows: TGTGCCAGCAGCCCCGGACAGATTAATGAAAAACTGTTTTTT.

This clonotype was found a few times. In DNA form, the CDR3 reads TGTGCCAGCAGGACCACCAGGGGGCCGTGGGAGACCCAGTACTTC. This translates into CASRTTRGPWETQYF. V gene TRBV25-1 combines with J gene TRBJ2-5; 8 bases fit TRBD1. Germline CDR1 reads MGHDK; CDR2 reads SYGVNS. The CDR3 totals 15 residues. Trimming took 6 bases from V and 5 from J; bases not matched to a gene: 11.

This clonotype was counted a few times. The rearrangement joins TRBV7-6 to TRBJ2-1; a weak D match, TRBD2 (6 bases). Trimming took off 0 bases at V and 6 bases at J, with 18 bases between the two ends. The CDR3 loop spans 17 amino acids. From germline, CDR1 is SGHVS and CDR2 FNYEAQ. The CDR3 region has the DNA TGTGCCAGCAGCTTAGCTCCCCCGGGACTGGCTTTCAATGAGCAGTTCTTC. Protein product: CASSLAPPGLAFNEQFF.

This chain joins TRBV29-1 and TRBJ2-6, with 10 bases aligning to TRBD2. Germline assignment: CDR1 SQVTM and CDR2 ANQGSEA. CDR3 length: 18 residues. V shed 7 bases and J 0 bases; nucleotides not matched to a gene: 12. The DNA for the CDR3 is TGCAGCGCGAGCCTAGCGGGAGTGGGACTCTCTGGGGCCAACGTCCTGACTTTC. Protein sequence: CSASLAGVGLSGANVLTF.

The rearrangement uses TRBV29-1 and TRBJ1-2; D is perhaps TRBD1 (5 bases). The CDR3 has 12 amino acids. Germline V gene data show CDR1 as SQVTM and CDR2 as ANQGSEA. Trimming stripped 3 bases from V and 6 bases from J, with 11 bases between. The CDR3 spells CSVDGGCDGYTF. DNA of the CDR3: TGCAGCGTTGATGGGGGGTGTGATGGCTACACCTTC.